These 12 T cell receptor beta chains were all obtained from the same sample, sequenced in a study of tumor-infiltrating lymphocytes in primary liver carcinoma. RNA and DNA were co-extracted from around 20-30 mg of unsorted bulk tissue. TCR beta cDNA came from around 500 ng total RNA, primed with a constant-region primer. Three nested multiplex PCR rounds, a slightly modified ARM-PCR method, built the TCR beta libraries. Rounds one and two of PCR, each of about 10 cycles, were primed with TRBV1-TRBV30 forward primers and a C-beta reverse primer. Each CDR3 protein is one row after TCRdb ran MiXCR on the multiplex PCR reads. Among about 75,000 distinct CDR3 sequences listed, around 66% were seen once. The sequencing sample was made of tumor-adjacent normal liver tissue. Receptor source: a man aged 35 to 55 with primary liver carcinoma and hepatitis B virus infection.

Concerning this clonotype: One junction end disagrees with the germline gene, perhaps due to a read error. V is TRBV29-1 and J is TRBJ2-7; 8 bases are a match to TRBD2. Per the germline V gene, CDR1 is SQVTM and CDR2 is ANQGSEA. The CDR3 extends over 12 amino acids. The CDR3 loop is CGVRAGGSEQYF. The CDR3 region has the DNA TGCGGCGTTAGGGCGGGAGGTTCAGAGCAGTACTTT.

In regard to this clonotype: This likely comes from a read error, as the CDR3 has no conserved phenylalanine or tryptophan at its end. The CDR3, as DNA: TGTGCCAGCAACTTTGGATTCCAGGGTACCGAGACCCAGTACTCC. This codes for CASNFGFQGTETQYS. The chain carries TRBV11-2 and TRBJ2-5, with a weak D call TRBD1 (5 bases). This CDR3 comprises 15 residues. V gave up 7 bases and J gave up 5 bases, with 20 bases separating them. Germline CDR1 reads SGHAT; CDR2 reads FQNNGV.

This clonotype came up many times. The J gene is TRBJ1-1, the V gene TRBV12-3 or TRBV12-4; tentative D call: TRBD1 (5 bases). The CDR3 has 16 residues. Trimming removed 3 bases at V and 3 bases at J, with 17 bases between. CDR3 region: CASSFLVPGGDTEAFF. CDR3 coding DNA: TGTGCCAGCAGTTTCTTAGTCCCGGGGGGAGACACTGAAGCTTTCTTT.

The sample holds many counts of this clonotype. The CDR3 sequence is CASSYSAGGTDTQYF. In DNA, the CDR3 is TGTGCCAGCAGTTACTCAGCGGGAGGCACAGATACGCAGTATTTT. V is TRBV6-2 or TRBV6-3 and J is TRBJ2-3; 8 bases are a match to TRBD2. There are 15 residues in the CDR3. The J segment lost 1 base and the V segment lost 0 bases, leaving 0 bases of the junction unmatched. Germline CDR1 is MNHEY and CDR2 is SVGEGT.

This clonotype was observed a single time. One junction end disagrees with the germline gene, perhaps due to a read error. The genes are TRBV6-1 and TRBJ2-4; a weak D match, TRBD1 (5 bases). The CDR3 has 15 residues. CDR1 MNHNS and CDR2 SASEGT come from the germline V gene. The CDR3 bases are TGTGCCAGCAGTGAAGCGCTGGGGCCCGGAAACATTCAGTGCTTC. This encodes CASSEALGPGNIQCF.

The V gene is TRBV10-3, the J gene TRBJ2-7, with D possibly matching TRBD1 (5 bases). There are 15 residues in the CDR3. Germline CDR1 and CDR2: ENHRY and SYGVKD. The V end lost 4 bases, the J end lost 0 bases, and 13 bases lay between the germline ends. The CDR3 protein is CAISAWGENSYEQYF. CDR3 bases: TGTGCCATCAGTGCTTGGGGCGAGAACTCCTACGAGCAGTACTTC.

This clonotype appeared a few times. This chain connects TRBV10-3 to TRBJ2-2; perhaps TRBD1 as D (6 bases). Trimming removed 6 bases at V and 3 bases at J, with 11 bases between. This CDR3 contains 14 residues. From germline, CDR1 is ENHRY and CDR2 SYGVKD. The CDR3 coding sequence is TGTGCCATCAGCAACAGGGACGACACCGGGGAGCTGTTTTTT. It is translated as CAISNRDDTGELFF.

The chain combines TRBV5-8 with TRBJ2-1; the match to TRBD2 covers 7 bases. The trim removed 4 bases at V and 3 bases at J, leaving 19 bases unmatched. The CDR3 runs 19 residues. Looked up from germline, CDR1 is SGHTS and CDR2 is YDEGEE. CDR3 region: CASSPVGLVGGGYYNEQFF. The DNA of the CDR3 is TGTGCCAGCAGCCCGGTCGGACTAGTGGGAGGAGGGTACTACAATGAGCAGTTCTTC.

This clonotype has ten or more counts. The chain combines TRBV4-2 with TRBJ2-2; 8 nucleotides line up with TRBD2. The CDR3 is 16 amino acids. Germline-derived CDR1 and CDR2 are LGHNA and YNFKEQ. V dropped 0 bases and J dropped 1; count of bases not matched to a gene: 1. This CDR3 reads CASSQDLAGNTGELFF. The CDR3 bases are TGTGCCAGCAGCCAAGACCTAGCGGGGAACACCGGGGAGCTGTTTTTT.

The J gene is TRBJ2-5, the V gene TRBV5-6; TRBD1 matches 9 bases. The CDR3 spans 15 residues. The V segment lost 2 bases and the J segment 6 bases; nucleotides outside the gene matches: 8. The V gene's germline CDR1 is SGHDT and CDR2 YYEEEE. CDR3 coding DNA: TGTGCCAGCAGCTTTCCGAACAGGGGGCTCCAGACCCAGTACTTC. Its translation is CASSFPNRGLQTQYF.

This clonotype was seen a handful of times. The genes are TRBV11-2 and TRBJ2-5; 10 bases line up with TRBD2. J was trimmed by 8 bases and V by 9 bases; bases with no gene match: 24. Germline-derived CDR1 and CDR2 are SGHAT and FQNNGV. The CDR3 length is 18 residues. CDR3 amino acids: CASNLDPWSSGRGETQYF. CDR3 coding DNA: TGTGCCAGTAACTTAGATCCGTGGTCTAGCGGGAGAGGAGAAACCCAGTACTTC.

As concerns this clonotype: Just one base apart from a much larger clone, this may be a read error. The rearrangement uses TRBV5-1 and TRBJ2-5, with 9 bases fitting TRBD1. In germline, CDR1 is SGHRS, CDR2 YFSETQ. The CDR3 extends over 15 amino acids. The CDR3 sequence: CASSQTGGEQGTLYF. In DNA form, the CDR3 reads TGCGCCAGCAGCCAGACAGGGGGAGAACAAGGGACCCTGTACTTC.